This T cell receptor (beta chain) was found in a study of blood T cell repertoires in COVID-19. The table came from immunoSEQ multiplex PCR; TCRdb's copy has only in-frame clones and leaves some out. Found here are roughly 91,000 clones, 84% of them singletons; the top ten hold just under 2%. The V end lost 0 bases, the J end lost 7 bases, and 10 bases lay between the germline ends. This CDR3 is built from 15 residues. The V gene's germline CDR1 is LGHDT and CDR2 YNNKEL (reference sequence). Sequenced: peripheral blood. The sequence was obtained from a man aged 65 to 85 with active or convalescent COVID-19. The chain is built from TRBV3-1 (or the pseudogene TRBV3-2) and TRBJ1-6; D gene uncertain. In DNA, the CDR3 is TGTGCCAGCAGCCAAGACAGATCGTACAATTCACCCCTCCACTTT. It yields the protein CASSQDRSYNSPLHF.